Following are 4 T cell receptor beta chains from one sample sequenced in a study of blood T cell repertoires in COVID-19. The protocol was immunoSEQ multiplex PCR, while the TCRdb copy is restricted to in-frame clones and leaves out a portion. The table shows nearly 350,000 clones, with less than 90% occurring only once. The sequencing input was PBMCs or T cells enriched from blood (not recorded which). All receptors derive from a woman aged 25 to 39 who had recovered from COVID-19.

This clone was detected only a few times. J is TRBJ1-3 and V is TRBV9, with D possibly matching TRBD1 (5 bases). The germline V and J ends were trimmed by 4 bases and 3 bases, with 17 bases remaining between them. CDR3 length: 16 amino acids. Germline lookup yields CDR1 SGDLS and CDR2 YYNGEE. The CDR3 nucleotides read TGTGCCAGCAGCCCGGCCGCAGGGAAGGATGGAAACACCATATATTTT. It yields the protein CASSPAAGKDGNTIYF.

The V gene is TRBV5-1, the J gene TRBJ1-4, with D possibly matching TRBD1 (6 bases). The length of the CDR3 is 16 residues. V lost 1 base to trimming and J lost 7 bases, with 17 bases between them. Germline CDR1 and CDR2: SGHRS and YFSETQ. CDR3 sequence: CASSLPMGGAREKLFF. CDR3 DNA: TGCGCCAGCAGCTTGCCTATGGGGGGGGCGCGTGAAAAACTGTTTTTT.

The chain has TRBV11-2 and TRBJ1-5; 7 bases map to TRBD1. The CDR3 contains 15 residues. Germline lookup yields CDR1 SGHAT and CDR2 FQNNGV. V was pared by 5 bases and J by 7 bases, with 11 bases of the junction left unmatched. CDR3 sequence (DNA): TGTGCCAGCAGCCGTCGGACAGGCCCGGGACAGCCCCAGCATTTT. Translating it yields CASSRRTGPGQPQHF. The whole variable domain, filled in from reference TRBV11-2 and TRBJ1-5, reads EAGVAQSPRYKIIEKRQSVAFWCNPISGHATLYWYQQILGQGPKLLIQFQNNGVVDDSQLPKDRFSAERLKGVDSTLKIQPAKLEDSAVYLCASSRRTGPGQPQHFGDGTRLSIL.

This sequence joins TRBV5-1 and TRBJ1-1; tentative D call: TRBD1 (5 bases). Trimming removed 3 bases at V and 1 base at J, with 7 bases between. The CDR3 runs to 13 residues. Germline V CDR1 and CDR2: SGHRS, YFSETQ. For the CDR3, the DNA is TGCGCCAGCAGCTGGGGCAAGAACACTGAAGCTTTCTTT. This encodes CASSWGKNTEAFF.